This record concerns one T cell receptor (beta chain) sequence. The sample comes from a study of CD8 T cells in Susac syndrome. At the level of the study: At the time their blood was drawn, patients with Susac syndrome were either therapy-naive, on corticosteroids (with some of them also receiving intravenous immunoglobulin), or on intravenous immunoglobulin alone.

The CDR3 has 12 residues. CDR1 is MDHEN, CDR2 SYDVKM, per germline. Trimming shortened V by 6 bases and J by 8 bases, and 11 bases separated the two germline ends. Reverse transcription of roughly 0.45 to 1 ug RNA was carried out with random hexamers. TCRdb fed the immunoSEQ multiplex PCR reads into MiXCR, producing one record per CDR3 protein. The sample lists tens of thousands of distinct CDR3 sequences; around 93% were seen once. Negative isolation was used for CD8+ and CD4+ T cells, and FACS enrichment was applied to TEMRA cells. What was sequenced was CD4+ T cells from PBMCs. This chain links TRBV28 with TRBJ1-5; D unresolved. This receptor was identified in a human donor with Susac syndrome. The CDR3 DNA is TGTGCCAGCAGCCTCCTCGGGGAGCCCCAGCATTTT. Translation gives CASSLLGEPQHF.